These 9 T cell receptor beta chains came from one sample sequenced in a study of T cell responses to AZD1222 COVID-19 vaccine. Assay used: immunoSEQ multiplex PCR; TCRdb lists only in-frame clones, some missing. The sample records 75,000 to 90,000 clones, roughly nine tenths being singletons. Sequencing was performed on peripheral blood, taken on day 0 of AZD1222 vaccination. The source of these receptors is an adult in good health.

This sequence joins TRBV7-3 and TRBJ2-3, with no clear D. Germline V lookup: CDR1 SGHTA, CDR2 FQGTGA. Trimming pared 2 bases from V and 0 bases from J, leaving 6 bases between. This CDR3 is built from 14 residues. The CDR3 reads CASSLYQSTDTQYF. The CDR3, as DNA: TGTGCCAGCAGCTTATATCAAAGCACAGATACGCAGTATTTT.

The V call is TRBV20-1, the J call TRBJ1-1, with 8 bases identical to TRBD1. This CDR3 spans 14 amino acids. V was pared by 3 bases and J by 2 bases, with 5 bases of the junction left unmatched. The germline gives CDR1 DFQATT, CDR2 SNEGSKA (reference sequence). DNA for the CDR3: TGCAGTGCTAGTGGACAGGGAATTAACACTGAAGCTTTCTTT. Protein product: CSASGQGINTEAFF.

The chain uses TRBV29-1 and TRBJ2-3; 13 nucleotides line up with TRBD2. This CDR3 comprises 13 residues. Trimming took 6 bases from V and 9 from J; bases not matched to a gene: 6. CDR1 and CDR2 (germline): SQVTM, ANQGSEA. CDR3 bases: TGCAGCGTGGGGACTAGCGGGATAGGCACGCAGTATTTT. Its protein product is CSVGTSGIGTQYF.

The V gene is TRBV30, the J gene TRBJ2-1, with 14 nucleotides matching TRBD2. The germline V gene encodes CDR1 GTSNPN and CDR2 SVGIG (reference sequence). V shed 4 bases and J 7 bases; nucleotides not matched to a gene: 9. CDR3 length equals 16 residues. CDR3 sequence reads: CAWTKARTSGGNEQFF. CDR3 in DNA: TGTGCCTGGACAAAGGCCAGGACTAGCGGGGGGAATGAGCAGTTCTTC. The full variable domain, with the rest looked up from reference TRBV30 and TRBJ2-1, is SQTIHQWPATLVQPVGSPLSLECTVEGTSNPNLYWYRQAAGRGLQLLFYSVGIGQISSEVPQNLSASRPQDRQFILSSKKLLLSDSGFYLCAWTKARTSGGNEQFFGPGTRLTVL.

The J gene is TRBJ2-7, the V gene TRBV19; tentative D call: TRBD1 (5 bases). V dropped 8 bases and J dropped 4 bases, with 18 bases sitting between them. Germline V gives CDR1 LNHDA, CDR2 SQIVND (reference sequence). The CDR3 has 14 residues. CDR3 loop: CASSPRPGSYEQYF. The CDR3 DNA reads as TGTGCCAGTTCCCCTCGGCCAGGGTCTTACGAGCAGTACTTC.

The chain joins TRBV3-1 (or the pseudogene TRBV3-2) to TRBJ2-3, with unresolved D. The CDR3 runs 16 residues. Germline V gives CDR1 LGHDT, CDR2 YNNKEL (reference sequence). The V and J ends lost 2 bases and 2 bases respectively, with 14 bases between them. DNA of the CDR3: TGTGCCAGCAGCCAAATGGCAAGTTTCGTCACAGATACGCAGTATTTT. Its protein is CASSQMASFVTDTQYF.

V is TRBV7-6 and J is TRBJ2-5, with D uncertain. Between the trimmed V and J ends, which lost 0 bases and 1 base, there was a span of 3 bases. Germline V gene sequence: CDR1 SGHVS, CDR2 FNYEAQ. This CDR3 is built from 13 residues. In DNA form, the CDR3 reads TGTGCCAGCAGCTTAGCGGCCCAAGAGACCCAGTACTTC. Amino acids: CASSLAAQETQYF.

The chain is built from TRBV12-5 and TRBJ1-2, with D tentatively TRBD1 (5 bases). The CDR3 has 23 residues. Germline CDR1 and CDR2: LGHNT and FRNRAP. With 5 bases removed from V and 1 base from J, the gap between germline ends came to 38 bases. CDR3: CASGPRGPGVQGGEGRDNYGYTF. CDR3 nucleotide sequence: TGTGCTAGTGGTCCCCGGGGTCCTGGCGTTCAGGGCGGAGAGGGTCGCGATAACTATGGCTACACCTTC.

The V call is TRBV18, the J call TRBJ2-5; TRBD1 agrees at 10 bases. Germline CDR1 is KGHSH and CDR2 is LQKENI. The CDR3 covers 16 residues. Losses at the gene ends were 3 bases for V and 2 bases for J; bases not matched to a gene: 6. The CDR3 region has the DNA TGTGCCAGCTCACCGACGCCGGGACAGGGGCAAGAGACCCAGTACTTC. This translates into CASSPTPGQGQETQYF.